This T cell receptor (beta chain) was sequenced in a study of brain metastases from non-small cell lung cancer. Note on this clone: Its target is not known.

Whole-study findings and limits: Metastases had sparse T cells but largely shared repertoires with primaries. T-cell clones appeared expanded in approximately 64% of brain metastases relative to matched primary tumors.

Sequencing was performed with immunoSEQ multiplex PCR; in TCRdb, only in-frame clones are kept and a portion is missing. Of 3,500 to 5,500 clones listed, about four fifths are singletons. The source material was primary lung tumor tissue. The sequence derives from a donor at least 40 years old with non-small cell lung cancer.

CDR3 coding DNA: TGTGCCAGCAGCTTAGGGACAGTCGGAAACACCATATATTTT. This encodes CASSLGTVGNTIYF. The chain carries TRBV7-2 and TRBJ1-3; TRBD1 might be the D (6 bases). V dropped 1 base and J dropped 4 bases, with 8 bases sitting between them. The CDR3 extends over 14 amino acids. The germline CDR1 and CDR2 sequences are SGHTA and FQGNSA.